This T cell receptor (beta chain) was identified in a study of blood T cell repertoires in COVID-19. About the study: Spain, Italy and the United States supplied samples that represented acute and convalescent COVID-19.

J was trimmed by 3 bases and V by 5 bases; bases with no gene match: 16. Germline lookup yields CDR1 SEHNR and CDR2 FQNEAQ (reference sequence). This CDR3 has 17 residues. The protocol was immunoSEQ multiplex PCR, while the TCRdb copy is restricted to in-frame clones and leaves out a portion. The sample holds over 150,000 clones, about 87% seen once. This TCR came from a woman aged 60-75 years who had recovered from COVID-19. This rearrangement joins TRBV7-9 to TRBJ2-7, with 7 bases lining up with TRBD2. Material for sequencing was peripheral blood. CDR3 sequence: CASSLGRGSPSRYEQYF. The CDR3 DNA reads as TGTGCCAGCAGCCTGGGGAGGGGTAGTCCCTCGCGCTACGAGCAGTACTTC.